This T cell receptor (beta chain) was sequenced for a study of shared clonotypes between healthy human individuals. Libraries were prepared by immunoSEQ multiplex PCR; TCRdb keeps only in-frame clonotypes and omits some of them. The data show 2 million to 2.5 million clones, with just over 90% seen just once and 0.39% held by the top ten. J was trimmed by 0 bases and V by 4 bases; bases with no gene match: 14. The CDR3 runs 19 residues. The germline V gene has CDR1 SGHDT and CDR2 YYEEEE. The clonotype comes from a man between 18 and 35 years old in good health. Some clones in this sample may be carry-over from other donors' samples. The sample taken for sequencing was naive CD4+ T cells from PBMCs. Subset of the sample: CD45RA+ positively selected. The chain combines TRBV5-6 with TRBJ2-4, with 9 bases matching TRBD1. The CDR3 sequence: CASSHSVWTGVGAKNIQYF. As DNA, the CDR3 is TGTGCCAGCAGCCACTCGGTCTGGACAGGGGTAGGAGCCAAAAACATTCAGTACTTC.